Shown below are 25 T cell receptor beta chains from a single sample sequenced in a study of T cells after yellow fever vaccination. In TCRdb, the 5' RACE reads were re-called with MiXCR into one record per CDR3 protein. The table has some 350,000 distinct CDR3 sequences, 7.5% to 9% seen once. Sequenced here: PBMCs, sampled on the day of the first yellow fever vaccination. The receptors were sampled from a man younger than 30 who received the YFV17D yellow fever vaccine.

V is TRBV7-9 and J is TRBJ2-3; the match to TRBD2 covers 8 bases. Germline assignment: CDR1 SEHNR and CDR2 FQNEAQ (reference sequence). Germline trimming cut 7 bases from V and 10 bases from J; bases unmatched to any gene: 19. CDR3 size: 16 residues. CDR3 nucleotide sequence: TGTGCCAGCACGCCTCCCGGGACTAGTGGATGGGAGGCGCAGTATTTT. Its translation: CASTPPGTSGWEAQYF.

This clonotype was counted only a few times. The gene calls are TRBV7-2 and TRBJ1-6; D is uncertain. CDR1 is SGHTA, CDR2 FQGNSA, per germline. This CDR3 region has 13 residues. V lost 3 bases to trimming and J lost 12 bases, with 12 bases between them. In DNA, the CDR3 is TGTGCCAGCAGCTTGCAGACCCCGGTACCCCTCCACTTT. Protein product: CASSLQTPVPLHF.

This clonotype was picked up a small number of times. The chain combines TRBV7-2 with TRBJ2-5, with a tentative D call TRBD2 (5 bases). This CDR3 is 13 amino acids long. From germline, CDR1 is SGHTA and CDR2 FQGNSA. The ends were cut back, 3 bases at V and 5 bases at J, with 10 bases in the middle. DNA of the CDR3: TGTGCCAGCAGCTTCTCGGGATCGGAGACCCAGTACTTC. It specifies CASSFSGSETQYF.

This clonotype was counted between two and nine times. The J gene is TRBJ2-7, the V gene TRBV20-1; D remains unclear. Per the germline V gene, CDR1 is DFQATT and CDR2 is SNEGSKA (reference sequence). V was clipped by 3 bases and J by 1 base, with 10 bases between them. The CDR3 loop spans 13 amino acids. The CDR3 DNA reads as TGCAGTGCTAGTCACTTACGTTCCTACGAGCAGTACTTC. It codes for CSASHLRSYEQYF.

This clonotype appeared a few times. The V gene is TRBV6-2 or TRBV6-3, the J gene TRBJ2-7, with unresolved D. With 2 bases removed from V and 3 bases from J, the gap between germline ends came to 8 bases. Germline loops: CDR1 MNHEY, CDR2 SVGEGT. This CDR3 comprises 13 residues. The CDR3 is CASSYEAYYEQYV. CDR3 bases: TGTGCCAGCAGTTACGAGGCCTACTACGAGCAGTACGTC.

This clonotype appeared a few times. The junction and the germline gene differ at one end; a read error may be behind it. The chain links TRBV20-1 to TRBJ1-1; D is ambiguous. This CDR3 has 16 residues. In germline, CDR1 is DFQATT, CDR2 SNEGSKA (reference sequence). This CDR3 reads CCARDTRTAQNTEAFF. The CDR3 coding sequence is TGCTGTGCTAGAGATACCCGGACTGCGCAAAACACTGAAGCTTTCTTT.

This clonotype was detected only a few times. The rearrangement uses TRBV6-5 and TRBJ1-5, with unresolved D. Trimming removed 0 bases from V and 4 bases from J, with 7 bases in between. This CDR3 has 14 amino acids. Germline-derived CDR1 and CDR2 are MNHEY and SVGAGI. DNA for the CDR3: TGTGCCAGCAGTTACTCCAAAAGGAATCAGCCCCAGCATTTT. Its translation is CASSYSKRNQPQHF.

J is TRBJ2-7 and V is TRBV5-6, with D possibly matching TRBD1 (6 bases). Germline V CDR1 and CDR2: SGHDT, YYEEEE. Deletions cut 0 bases from V and 2 bases from J, with 6 bases between. The CDR3 runs 13 residues. The CDR3 loop is CASSLEGAYEQYV. CDR3 nucleotides: TGTGCCAGCAGCTTGGAGGGGGCCTACGAGCAGTACGTC.

This clonotype has just a few counts. J is TRBJ1-1 and V is TRBV5-1; D remains unclear. V lost 3 bases and J 7 bases, leaving 7 bases between the germline ends. The CDR3 loop spans 11 amino acids. Germline lookup yields CDR1 SGHRS and CDR2 YFSETQ. This CDR3 is CASSSRGEAFF. The CDR3 DNA follows: TGCGCCAGCAGCTCCCGGGGTGAAGCTTTCTTT.

The sample holds a few counts of this clonotype. The V gene is TRBV5-1, the J gene TRBJ2-1, with 10 bases aligning to TRBD2. This CDR3 contains 17 residues. Trimming cost V 4 bases and J 6 bases; bases outside gene matches: 13. The V gene's germline CDR1 is SGHRS and CDR2 YFSETQ. As DNA, the CDR3 is TGCGCCAGCAGCCTACCGATACTAGCGGGGCAGGGCAATGAGCAGTTCTTC. It yields the protein CASSLPILAGQGNEQFF.

This clonotype has just a few counts. The chain joins TRBV11-2 to TRBJ2-6; D gene ambiguous. CDR3 length: 15 residues. Germline V CDR1 and CDR2: SGHAT, FQNNGV. V lost 5 bases to trimming and J lost 1 base, with 9 bases between them. The CDR3 sequence is CASSRAQSGANVLTF. DNA for the CDR3: TGTGCCAGCAGCCGGGCACAGTCTGGGGCCAACGTCCTGACTTTC.

This clonotype showed up many times. This sequence joins TRBV27 and TRBJ1-1; possible D gene TRBD1, 5 bases. This CDR3 comprises 14 residues. The germline gives CDR1 MNHEY, CDR2 SMNVEV (reference sequence). The V gene lost 5 bases and the J gene lost 4 bases, with 14 bases spanning the gap. In nucleotides, the CDR3 is TGTGCCAGCAGTCCCTGGACTGGGGGCACTGAAGCTTTCTTT. Translated, it gives CASSPWTGGTEAFF.

The chain carries TRBV5-4 and TRBJ1-5; D might be TRBD1 (5 bases). The germline V gene encodes CDR1 SGHNT and CDR2 YYREEE (reference sequence). Between the trimmed V and J ends, which lost 3 bases and 1 base, there was a span of 8 bases. The CDR3 totals 14 residues. The CDR3 DNA sequence: TGTGCCAGCAGCTCCCGGGACAGCAATCAGCCCCAGCATTTT. As protein: CASSSRDSNQPQHF. Full variable domain (remainder filled in from reference TRBV5-4 and TRBJ1-5): ETGVTQSPTHLIKTRGQQVTLRCSSQSGHNTVSWYQQALGQGPQFIFQYYREEENGRGNFPPRFSGLQFPNYSSELNVNALELDDSALYLCASSSRDSNQPQHFGDGTRLSIL.

CDR3 nucleotides: TGTGCCAGCAGCTTAGTTACAGGGTCGCCACCTGGAAACACCATATATTTT. This translates into CASSLVTGSPPGNTIYF. V usage is TRBV7-8 and J usage is TRBJ1-3, with D perhaps TRBD1 (6 bases). V lost 1 base to trimming and J lost 2 bases, with 15 bases between them. CDR3 size: 17 residues. The germline CDR1 and CDR2 sequences are SGHVS and FQNEAQ.

This clonotype was observed at least ten times. The gene calls are TRBV7-8 and TRBJ2-7; TRBD1 agrees at 9 bases. V lost 4 bases and J lost 3; bases outside the gene matches: 7. Germline V gives CDR1 SGHVS, CDR2 FQNEAQ. This CDR3 spans 15 amino acids. CDR3 nucleotides: TGTGCCAGCAGCTGGGGGACAGGGCCGAACTACGAGCAGTACGTC. This codes for CASSWGTGPNYEQYV.

This clonotype occurred many times. The J gene is TRBJ2-5, the V gene TRBV9, with D possibly being TRBD1 or TRBD2 (5 bases each). Trimming cost V 4 bases and J 4 bases, with 17 bases left between them. The CDR3 contains 15 residues. The germline gives CDR1 SGDLS, CDR2 YYNGEE. The chain's CDR3 is CASSSITYGAETQYF. The CDR3 DNA reads as TGTGCCAGCAGCTCCATCACGTACGGGGCAGAGACCCAGTACTTC.

V is TRBV27 and J is TRBJ1-5; D is uncertain. CDR1 is MNHEY and CDR2 is SMNVEV in the germline V gene (reference sequence). This CDR3 comprises 13 residues. V was pared by 1 base and J by 4 bases, with 5 bases between. In DNA form, the CDR3 reads TGTGCCAGCAGTTTATACTTTAATCAGCCCCAGCATTTT. Translating gives CASSLYFNQPQHF.

This clonotype occurred a few times. The gene calls are TRBV7-9 and TRBJ2-3; 8 nucleotides match TRBD2. J lost 1 base, V lost 1 base, and 7 bases had no gene match. Germline V gene data show CDR1 as SEHNR and CDR2 as FQNEAQ (reference sequence). The CDR3 sequence is 17 residues long. The CDR3 sequence: CASSLDERGPRTDTQYF. The CDR3 DNA reads TGTGCCAGCAGCTTAGATGAGCGGGGGCCCCGCACAGATACGCAGTATTTT.

This clonotype was detected ten times or more. The chain is built from TRBV7-9 and TRBJ2-3; 8 nucleotides line up with TRBD2. The V gene end was trimmed by 5 bases and the J gene end by 5 bases; junction bases not matched to a gene: 12. CDR1 is SEHNR and CDR2 is FQNEAQ in the germline V gene (reference sequence). The CDR3 spans 16 residues. CDR3 in DNA: TGTGCCAGCAGCCTCCTAACGGGGGGGCCCGTAGATACGCAGTATTTT. Amino acids: CASSLLTGGPVDTQYF.

V gene TRBV14 combines with J gene TRBJ1-1, with 11 positions matching TRBD1. The CDR3 loop spans 18 amino acids. Per germline, CDR1 SGHDN and CDR2 FVKESK. V was pared by 0 bases and J by 4 bases, with 10 bases of the junction left unmatched. The CDR3 coding sequence is TGTGCCAGCAGCCAAGAATTCAGGACAGGGGGCGAGGCCACTGAAGCTTTCTTT. Translating gives CASSQEFRTGGEATEAFF.

The rearrangement links TRBV5-1 to TRBJ2-3; D gene unclear. Trimming pared 0 bases from V and 2 bases from J, leaving 10 bases between. CDR1 and CDR2 (germline): SGHRS, YFSETQ. The CDR3 runs 15 residues. In nucleotides, the CDR3 is TGCGCCAGCAGCTTGGACAGACCCGCCACAGATACGCAGTATTTT. This sequence encodes CASSLDRPATDTQYF.

The chain is built from TRBV6-2 or TRBV6-3 and TRBJ2-7; 8 nucleotides line up with TRBD1. Germline CDR1 is MNHEY and CDR2 is SVGEGT. J was trimmed by 0 bases and V by 5 bases; bases with no gene match: 3. The CDR3 runs to 14 residues. This CDR3 reads CASSKTGVSYEQYV. The CDR3 region has the DNA TGTGCCAGCAGTAAGACAGGGGTCTCCTACGAGCAGTACGTC.

The rearrangement links TRBV3-1 to TRBJ1-4, with TRBD1 as a possible D gene (6 bases). Trimming removed 2 bases from V and 8 bases from J, with 15 bases in between. The CDR3 has 15 amino acids. Germline-derived CDR1 and CDR2 are LGHDT and YNNKEL (reference sequence). Here the CDR3 DNA reads TGTGCCAGCAGCCAACAGCCCGGGGGCGAAGAAAAACTGTTTTTT. Its translation is CASSQQPGGEEKLFF.

At least ten counts were recorded for this clonotype. The chain carries TRBV4-3 and TRBJ2-4; D might be TRBD2 (6 bases). Deletions cut 0 bases from V and 8 bases from J, with 14 bases between. The CDR3 runs 15 residues. The germline V gene has CDR1 LGHNA and CDR2 YSLEER. CDR3 DNA sequence: TGCGCCAGCAGCCAAGAGGCAGCTAGCGTGTACATTCAGTACTTC. It translates to CASSQEAASVYIQYF.

The table lists this clonotype with many counts. The chain carries TRBV3-1 and TRBJ2-4; 12 bases align to TRBD2. V shed 4 bases and J 6 bases; nucleotides not matched to a gene: 7. Germline CDR1 and CDR2: LGHDT and YNNKEL (reference sequence). The CDR3 runs to 16 residues. The chain's CDR3 is CASSPQTSGGSNIQYF. The CDR3 DNA is TGTGCCAGCAGCCCGCAGACTAGCGGGGGATCAAACATTCAGTACTTC.